This TCR beta chain appears in the sequencing data of a study of cytomegalovirus exposure and HLA in healthy donors. V was pared by 7 bases and J by 9 bases, with 19 bases between. CDR3 length: 14 amino acids. CDR1 and CDR2 (germline): SNHLY, FYNNEI. With 60 Vbeta and 13 Jbeta primers, the PCR was carried out. TCRdb's table, derived via immunoSEQ multiplex PCR, lists solely in-frame clones and lacks some. The sample contains about 160,000 clones, just under 80% of which appear only once. The origin of this receptor is a woman aged 45-60 years in good health and CMV-seropositive. This chain links TRBV2 with TRBJ2-1; tentatively, D is TRBD2 (6 bases). The sequencing sample was made of PBMCs. CDR3 residues: CASKVRRVVIEQFF. DNA for the CDR3: TGTGCCAGCAAGGTTCGGAGGGTGGTAATTGAGCAGTTCTTC. The variable domain in full, completed from reference TRBV2 and TRBJ2-1, reads EPEVTQTPSHQVTQMGQEVILRCVPISNHLYFYWYRQILGQKVEFLVSFYNNEISEKSEIFDDQFSVERPDGSNFTLKIRSTKLEDSAMYFCASKVRRVVIEQFFGPGTRLTVL.